The next 22 T cell receptor beta chains were all read from a single sample in a study of cytomegalovirus exposure and HLA in healthy donors. Use of 60 Vbeta and 13 Jbeta primers characterized the PCR. Measured with immunoSEQ multiplex PCR; TCRdb has only the in-frame clones, and not every one. The sample shows about 200,000 clones, about four fifths of them seen only once. The sequenced sample was PBMCs. These receptors were obtained from a man aged 35 to 55 in good health and CMV-seropositive.

The chain recombines TRBV5-5 with TRBJ2-2; 9 nucleotides agree with TRBD1. CDR1 is SGHKS and CDR2 is YYEKEE in the germline V gene (reference sequence). This CDR3 is built from 15 residues. The V and J ends lost 2 bases and 9 bases, in that order; junction bases with no gene match: 8. The CDR3 DNA reads TGTGCCAGCAGCTTTAACCTGGACAGGGGAAGGGAGCTGTTTTTT. Residues: CASSFNLDRGRELFF. The full variable domain, its missing parts supplied by reference TRBV5-5 and TRBJ2-2, is DAGVTQSPTHLIKTRGQQVTLRCSPISGHKSVSWYQQVLGQGPQFIFQYYEKEERGRGNFPDRFSARQFPNYSSELNVNALLLGDSALYLCASSFNLDRGRELFFGEGSRLTVL.

The chain is built from TRBV5-5 and TRBJ2-1; a possible D gene is TRBD2 (6 bases). Trimming stripped 2 bases from V and 5 bases from J, with 11 bases between. The CDR3 is 14 amino acids. In germline, CDR1 is SGHKS, CDR2 YYEKEE (reference sequence). This CDR3 is CASSFGGSNNEQFF. For the CDR3, the DNA is TGTGCCAGCAGCTTCGGGGGAAGTAACAATGAGCAGTTCTTC.

The chain is built from TRBV6-5 and TRBJ2-7; 9 bases map to TRBD1. Trimming cost V 7 bases and J 9 bases; bases outside gene matches: 10. This CDR3 has 13 residues. The V gene's germline CDR1 is MNHEY and CDR2 SVGAGI. CDR3 in DNA: TGTGCCAGCACTAACCGGGACAGGGTCGGGCAGTACTTC. Translated: CASTNRDRVGQYF.

The V gene is TRBV20-1, the J gene TRBJ1-4, with D unresolved. V gave up 3 bases and J gave up 7 bases, with 6 bases separating them. This CDR3 region has 11 residues. Germline CDR1 and CDR2: DFQATT and SNEGSKA (reference sequence). The chain's CDR3 is CSASLSEKLFF. CDR3 sequence (DNA): TGCAGTGCTAGTTTGAGTGAAAAACTGTTTTTT.

This clone was observed a few times. This sequence joins TRBV5-6 and TRBJ2-3; 7 positions match TRBD1. The length of the CDR3 is 15 residues. Germline values: CDR1 SGHDT, CDR2 YYEEEE. The V segment lost 1 base and the J segment 2 bases; nucleotides outside the gene matches: 4. CDR3 DNA sequence: TGTGCCAGCAGCTTGCAGGGACAGTACACAGATACGCAGTATTTT. This sequence encodes CASSLQGQYTDTQYF. Full variable domain (rest looked up from reference TRBV5-6 and TRBJ2-3): DAGVTQSPTHLIKTRGQQVTLRCSPKSGHDTVSWYQQALGQGPQFIFQYYEEEERQRGNFPDRFSGHQFPNYSSELNVNALLLGDSALYLCASSLQGQYTDTQYFGPGTRLTVL.

This clone was seen a single time. V is TRBV27 and J is TRBJ2-7, with TRBD2 as a possible D gene (5 bases). V shed 5 bases and J shed 2 bases, with 10 bases lying between them. CDR3 length equals 13 residues. Germline CDR1 MNHEY, CDR2 SMNVEV (reference sequence). The CDR3 spells CASSPRGPYEQYV. Here the CDR3 DNA reads TGTGCCAGCAGTCCAAGAGGGCCCTACGAGCAGTACGTC.

The V call is TRBV9, the J call TRBJ2-3, with a possible D match to TRBD2 (6 bases). The V and J ends lost 4 bases and 0 bases respectively, with 12 bases between them. The CDR3 runs 15 residues. Germline values: CDR1 SGDLS, CDR2 YYNGEE. The CDR3 bases are TGTGCCAGCAGCCCAACGGGACTGAGCACAGATACGCAGTATTTT. The encoded protein is CASSPTGLSTDTQYF.

The J gene is TRBJ1-2, the V gene TRBV7-2; 11 bases match TRBD1. CDR1 is SGHTA and CDR2 is FQGNSA in the germline V gene. V shed 1 base and J 4 bases; nucleotides not matched to a gene: 2. The CDR3 totals 15 residues. The CDR3 sequence is CASSLGTGGSYGYTF. The CDR3 DNA is TGTGCCAGCAGCTTAGGGACAGGGGGCAGCTATGGCTACACCTTC.

As for this clone: The same CDR3 can be traced to other DNA sequences in this sample. This chain uses TRBV5-1 with TRBJ2-1; TRBD2 agrees at 11 bases. Trimming at V came to 4 bases and at J to 6 bases, leaving 6 bases not matched to a gene. Germline V gene lookup returns CDR1 SGHRS and CDR2 YFSETQ. This CDR3 comprises 15 residues. CDR3 region: CASSPTSGRGNEQFF. In DNA form, the CDR3 reads TGCGCCAGCAGCCCAACTAGCGGGAGAGGCAATGAGCAGTTCTTC.

This sequence joins TRBV13 and TRBJ2-5; TRBD2 agrees at 11 bases. V shed 3 bases and J 1 base; nucleotides not matched to a gene: 4. Germline assignment: CDR1 PRHDT and CDR2 FYEKMQ (reference sequence). The CDR3 consists of 16 residues. The CDR3 region is CASSLPLAGGQETQYF. The CDR3 bases are TGTGCCAGCAGCTTGCCTCTAGCGGGAGGCCAAGAGACCCAGTACTTC.

The V call is TRBV11-3, the J call TRBJ1-1; 8 positions agree with TRBD1. CDR3 length: 13 amino acids. CDR1 is SGHNT and CDR2 is YENEEA in the germline V gene. Trimming cost V 5 bases and J 3 bases; bases outside gene matches: 2. The CDR3 nucleotides read TGTGCCAGCAGCCCAGGGGGCTACACTGAAGCTTTCTTT. This codes for CASSPGGYTEAFF.

The chain carries TRBV27 and TRBJ2-7, with D tentatively TRBD2 (6 bases). The CDR3 totals 13 residues. Per the germline V gene, CDR1 is MNHEY and CDR2 is SMNVEV (reference sequence). The ends were cut back, 4 bases at V and 2 bases at J, with 9 bases in the middle. CDR3 residues: CASSWPGAYEQYF. The DNA of the CDR3 is TGTGCCAGCAGTTGGCCGGGAGCCTACGAGCAGTACTTC.

The V gene is TRBV5-6, the J gene TRBJ1-5, with D unclear. Germline CDR1 is SGHDT and CDR2 is YYEEEE. V lost 4 bases to trimming and J lost 3 bases, with 14 bases between them. CDR3 length: 15 amino acids. This chain's CDR3 is CASSPGTSSNQPQHF. CDR3 coding DNA: TGTGCCAGCAGCCCGGGAACAAGCTCCAATCAGCCCCAGCATTTT.

V and J are TRBV10-2 and TRBJ2-2; 13 bases align to TRBD2. J lost 4 bases, V lost 2 bases, and 13 bases had no gene match. The CDR3 sequence is 20 residues long. The V gene's germline CDR1 is WSHSY and CDR2 SAAADI. The CDR3 sequence is CASSEPFPRTSGSLTGELFF. The CDR3 nucleotides are TGCGCCAGCAGTGAGCCCTTCCCTCGGACTAGCGGGAGTCTCACCGGGGAGCTGTTTTTT.

The chain links TRBV13 to TRBJ2-3, with 8 bases lining up with TRBD2. There are 17 residues in the CDR3. Trimming removed 5 bases from V and 5 bases from J; junction bases left unmatched: 15. Germline assignment: CDR1 PRHDT and CDR2 FYEKMQ (reference sequence). CDR3 residues: CASSLGTRRSYGDTQYF. The DNA of the CDR3 is TGTGCCAGCAGCCTCGGGACTAGGAGATCCTATGGAGATACGCAGTATTTT. Supplemented by reference TRBV13 and TRBJ2-3, the full variable domain reads AAGVIQSPRHLIKEKRETATLKCYPIPRHDTVYWYQQGPGQDPQFLISFYEKMQSDKGSIPDRFSAQQFSDYHSELNMSSLELGDSALYFCASSLGTRRSYGDTQYFGPGTRLTVL.

The V gene is TRBV9, the J gene TRBJ2-2, with 11 bases fitting TRBD2. V was clipped by 6 bases and J by 2 bases; unmatched bases: 3. Germline assignment: CDR1 SGDLS and CDR2 YYNGEE. The CDR3 is 15 amino acids. The CDR3 nucleotides read TGTGCCAGCAAACTAGCGGGAGACAACACCGGGGAGCTGTTTTTT. Protein sequence: CASKLAGDNTGELFF.

The chain links TRBV7-9 to TRBJ2-7; 8 bases match TRBD2. Per the germline V gene, CDR1 is SEHNR and CDR2 is FQNEAQ (reference sequence). CDR3 length: 16 residues. After removal of 11 bases from V and 3 bases from J, the junction contained 18 bases not matched to a gene. The CDR3 here is CAFSPLAGSKGYEQYV. The DNA for the CDR3 is TGTGCCTTCTCCCCCCTAGCGGGCTCGAAGGGCTACGAGCAGTACGTC.

This clone has a handful of counts. The V and J genes are TRBV5-1 and TRBJ1-3, with no clear D. This CDR3 has 15 residues. The V and J ends lost 4 bases and 0 bases respectively, with 11 bases between them. The germline gives CDR1 SGHRS, CDR2 YFSETQ. DNA of the CDR3: TGCGCCAGCAGCCCCGAGGGCGGCTCTGGAAACACCATATATTTT. Amino acids: CASSPEGGSGNTIYF. Drawing the rest from reference TRBV5-1 and TRBJ1-3, the complete variable domain is KAGVTQTPRYLIKTRGQQVTLSCSPISGHRSVSWYQQTPGQGLQFLFEYFSETQRNKGNFPGRFSGRQFSNSRSEMNVSTLELGDSALYLCASSPEGGSGNTIYFGEGSWLTVV.

This clone was recorded a few times. This rearrangement joins TRBV4-1 to TRBJ1-5, with D uncertain. With 4 bases removed from V and 0 bases from J, the gap between germline ends came to 22 bases. The CDR3 totals 19 residues. CDR1 and CDR2 (germline): MGHRA, YSYEKL. Here the CDR3 DNA reads TGCGCCAGCAGCCTTTACCCAGGCGTCGACGCAGCTAGCAATCAGCCCCAGCATTTT. Translation: CASSLYPGVDAASNQPQHF.

The chain uses TRBV6-5 and TRBJ2-7; possibly TRBD2 for D (7 bases). V lost 0 bases and J 5 bases, leaving 14 bases between the germline ends. Germline CDR1 reads MNHEY; CDR2 reads SVGAGI. CDR3 length equals 15 residues. The CDR3 region is CASSYSTRGRDEQYF. The CDR3 DNA follows: TGTGCCAGCAGTTACTCGACAAGGGGGAGGGACGAGCAGTACTTC.

This clone has more than one count but fewer than ten. The genes are TRBV5-1 and TRBJ2-1; tentative D call: TRBD2 (6 bases). This CDR3 spans 14 amino acids. V was pared by 1 base and J by 8 bases, with 13 bases between. CDR1 and CDR2 from the germline V gene are SGHRS and YFSETQ. The CDR3 here is CASSLMVGDYEQFF. CDR3 bases: TGCGCCAGCAGCTTGATGGTAGGGGACTATGAGCAGTTCTTC.

The rearrangement joins TRBV19 to TRBJ2-1; TRBD1 matches at 8 bases. The CDR3 totals 15 residues. The germline V gene has CDR1 LNHDA and CDR2 SQIVND (reference sequence). The V gene end was trimmed by 6 bases and the J gene end by 9 bases; junction bases not matched to a gene: 13. In DNA form, the CDR3 reads TGTGCCAGTAGCCCCGGGACAGGTCACCGGAGTGAGCAGTTCTTC. Amino acid sequence: CASSPGTGHRSEQFF.